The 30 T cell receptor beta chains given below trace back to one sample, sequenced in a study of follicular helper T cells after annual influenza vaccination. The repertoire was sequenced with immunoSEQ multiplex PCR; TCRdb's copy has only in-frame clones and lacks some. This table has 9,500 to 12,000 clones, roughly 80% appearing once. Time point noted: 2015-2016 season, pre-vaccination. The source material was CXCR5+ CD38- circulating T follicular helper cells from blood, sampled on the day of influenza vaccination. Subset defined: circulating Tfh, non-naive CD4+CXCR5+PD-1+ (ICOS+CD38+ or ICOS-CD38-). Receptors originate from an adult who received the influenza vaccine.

Here the CDR3 reads CASSPSTTGELFF. The CDR3 DNA is TGTGCCAGTAGTCCCAGCACCACCGGGGAGCTGTTTTTT. V usage is TRBV19 and J usage is TRBJ2-2; D unresolved. The CDR3 has 13 residues. V was clipped by 5 bases and J by 4 bases, with 8 bases between them. Germline V gives CDR1 LNHDA, CDR2 SQIVND (reference sequence).

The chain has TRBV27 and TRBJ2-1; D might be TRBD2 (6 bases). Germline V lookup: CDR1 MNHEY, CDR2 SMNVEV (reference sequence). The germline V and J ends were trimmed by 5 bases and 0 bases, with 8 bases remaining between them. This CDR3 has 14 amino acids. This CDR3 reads CASSGDFSYNEQFF. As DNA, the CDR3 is TGTGCCAGCAGTGGGGACTTCTCCTACAATGAGCAGTTCTTC.

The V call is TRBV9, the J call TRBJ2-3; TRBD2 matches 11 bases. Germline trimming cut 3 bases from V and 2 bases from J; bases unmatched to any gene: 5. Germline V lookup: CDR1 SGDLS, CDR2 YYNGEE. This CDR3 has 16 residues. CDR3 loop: CASSEGLADITDTQYF. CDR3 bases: TGTGCCAGCAGCGAGGGACTAGCGGATATCACAGATACGCAGTATTTT.

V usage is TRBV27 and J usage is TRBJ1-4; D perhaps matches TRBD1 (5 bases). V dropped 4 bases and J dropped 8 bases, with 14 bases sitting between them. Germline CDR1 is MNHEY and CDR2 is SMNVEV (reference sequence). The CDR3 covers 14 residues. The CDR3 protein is CASSSLGWGEKLFF. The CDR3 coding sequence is TGTGCCAGCAGTTCCCTCGGCTGGGGGGAAAAACTGTTTTTT.

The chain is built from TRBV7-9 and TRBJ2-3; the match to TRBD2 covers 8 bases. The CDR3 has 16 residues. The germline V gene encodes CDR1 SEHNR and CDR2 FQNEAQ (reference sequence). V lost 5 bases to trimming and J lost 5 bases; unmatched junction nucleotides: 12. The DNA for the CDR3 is TGTGCCAGCAGCCCTTGGACTAGCAATGGCTTAGATACGCAGTATTTT. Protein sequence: CASSPWTSNGLDTQYF.

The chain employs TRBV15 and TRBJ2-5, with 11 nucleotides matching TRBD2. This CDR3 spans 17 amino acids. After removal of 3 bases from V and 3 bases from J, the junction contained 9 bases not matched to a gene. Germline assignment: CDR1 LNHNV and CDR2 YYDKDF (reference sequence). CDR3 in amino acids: CATSRGGTSGGEETQYF. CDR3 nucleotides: TGTGCCACCAGCAGGGGGGGGACTAGCGGAGGGGAAGAGACCCAGTACTTC.

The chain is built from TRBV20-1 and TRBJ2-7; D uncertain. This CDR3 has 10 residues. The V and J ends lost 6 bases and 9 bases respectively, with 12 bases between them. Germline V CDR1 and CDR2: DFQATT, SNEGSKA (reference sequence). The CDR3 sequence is CSASDGAQYF. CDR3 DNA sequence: TGCAGTGCCTCGGACGGCGCGCAGTACTTC.

Written as DNA, the CDR3 is TGTGCCAGCAGTGACGAGGGAAACAATGAGCAGTTCTTC. Residues: CASSDEGNNEQFF. The chain is built from TRBV6-4 and TRBJ2-1; weak D call: TRBD2 (5 bases). The CDR3 runs 13 residues. The germline V and J ends were trimmed by 2 bases and 5 bases, with 7 bases remaining between them. Germline CDR1 MRHNA, CDR2 SNTAGT.

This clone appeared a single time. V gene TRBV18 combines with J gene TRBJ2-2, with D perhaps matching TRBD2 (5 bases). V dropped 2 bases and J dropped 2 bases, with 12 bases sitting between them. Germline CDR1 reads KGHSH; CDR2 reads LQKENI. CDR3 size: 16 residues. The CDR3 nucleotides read TGTGCCAGCTCACCAAACGAGCGGACCAACACCGGGGAGCTGTTTTTT. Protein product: CASSPNERTNTGELFF.

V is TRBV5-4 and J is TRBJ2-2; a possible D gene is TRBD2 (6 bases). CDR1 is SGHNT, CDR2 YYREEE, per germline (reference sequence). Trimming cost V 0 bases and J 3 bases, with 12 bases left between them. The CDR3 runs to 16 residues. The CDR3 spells CASSLARGTDTGELFF. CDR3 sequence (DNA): TGTGCCAGCAGCTTGGCTCGGGGGACGGACACCGGGGAGCTGTTTTTT.

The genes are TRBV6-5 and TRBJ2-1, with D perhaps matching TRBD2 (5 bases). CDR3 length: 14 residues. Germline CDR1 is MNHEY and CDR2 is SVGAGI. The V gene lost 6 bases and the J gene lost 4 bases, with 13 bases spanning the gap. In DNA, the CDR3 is TGTGCCAGCAGAAAAAGCGGTACATACAATGAGCAGTTCTTC. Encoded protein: CASRKSGTYNEQFF.

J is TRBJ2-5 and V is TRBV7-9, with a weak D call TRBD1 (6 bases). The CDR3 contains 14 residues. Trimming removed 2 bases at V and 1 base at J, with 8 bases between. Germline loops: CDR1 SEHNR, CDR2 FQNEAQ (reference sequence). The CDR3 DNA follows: TGTGCCAGCAGCTTACGGACAGCCCAAGAGACCCAGTACTTC. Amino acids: CASSLRTAQETQYF.

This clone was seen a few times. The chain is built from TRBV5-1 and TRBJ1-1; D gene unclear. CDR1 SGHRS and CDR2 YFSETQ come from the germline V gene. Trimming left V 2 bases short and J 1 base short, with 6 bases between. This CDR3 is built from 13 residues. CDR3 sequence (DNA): TGCGCCAGCAGCTTTTCAGCGAACACTGAAGCTTTCTTT. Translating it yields CASSFSANTEAFF. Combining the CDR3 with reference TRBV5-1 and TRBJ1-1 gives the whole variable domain KAGVTQTPRYLIKTRGQQVTLSCSPISGHRSVSWYQQTPGQGLQFLFEYFSETQRNKGNFPGRFSGRQFSNSRSEMNVSTLELGDSALYLCASSFSANTEAFFGQGTRLTVV.

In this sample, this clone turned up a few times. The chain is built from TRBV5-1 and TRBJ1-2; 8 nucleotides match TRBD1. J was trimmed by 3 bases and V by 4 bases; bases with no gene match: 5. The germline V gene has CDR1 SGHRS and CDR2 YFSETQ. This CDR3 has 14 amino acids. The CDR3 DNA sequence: TGCGCCAGCAGCCACGGGACAGGTGACTATGGCTACACCTTC. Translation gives CASSHGTGDYGYTF.

The CDR3 here is CASSLGVVDNQPQHF. In DNA, the CDR3 is TGTGCCAGCAGCTTGGGGGTTGTCGACAATCAGCCCCAGCATTTT. The J gene is TRBJ1-5, the V gene TRBV7-2, with a tentative D call TRBD1 (5 bases). V dropped 3 bases and J dropped 3 bases, with 12 bases sitting between them. The length of the CDR3 is 15 residues. CDR1 is SGHTA and CDR2 is FQGNSA in the germline V gene.

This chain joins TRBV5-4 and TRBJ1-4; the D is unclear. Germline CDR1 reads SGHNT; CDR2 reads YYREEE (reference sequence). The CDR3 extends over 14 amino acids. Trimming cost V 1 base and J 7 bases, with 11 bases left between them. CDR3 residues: CASSLWGGGEKLFF. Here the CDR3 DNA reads TGTGCCAGCAGCTTGTGGGGAGGTGGTGAAAAACTGTTTTTT.

The CDR3 reads CASSLTPSGQETQYF. The CDR3, as DNA: TGTGCCAGCAGCTTAACCCCTAGCGGGCAAGAGACCCAGTACTTC. The chain uses TRBV7-2 and TRBJ2-5, with 8 bases aligning to TRBD2. The germline V gene encodes CDR1 SGHTA and CDR2 FQGNSA. V dropped 2 bases and J dropped 2; count of bases not matched to a gene: 4. CDR3 length: 15 residues.

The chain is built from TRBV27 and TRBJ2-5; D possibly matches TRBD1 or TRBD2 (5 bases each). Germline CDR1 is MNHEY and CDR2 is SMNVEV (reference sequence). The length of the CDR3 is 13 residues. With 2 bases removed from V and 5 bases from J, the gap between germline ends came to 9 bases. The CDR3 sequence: CASSLGGRETQYF. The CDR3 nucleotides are TGTGCCAGCAGTTTAGGGGGACGGGAGACCCAGTACTTC.

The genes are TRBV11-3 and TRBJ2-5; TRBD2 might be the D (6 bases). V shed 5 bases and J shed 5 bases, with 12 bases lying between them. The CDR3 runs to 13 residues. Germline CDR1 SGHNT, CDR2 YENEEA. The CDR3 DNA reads TGTGCCAGCAGCCGCGGGGTTTTGGAGACCCAGTACTTC. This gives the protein CASSRGVLETQYF. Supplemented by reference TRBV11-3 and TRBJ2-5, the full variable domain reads EAGVVQSPRYKIIEKKQPVAFWCNPISGHNTLYWYLQNLGQGPELLIRYENEEAVDDSQLPKDRFSAERLKGVDSTLKIQPAELGDSAVYLCASSRGVLETQYFGPGTRLLVL.

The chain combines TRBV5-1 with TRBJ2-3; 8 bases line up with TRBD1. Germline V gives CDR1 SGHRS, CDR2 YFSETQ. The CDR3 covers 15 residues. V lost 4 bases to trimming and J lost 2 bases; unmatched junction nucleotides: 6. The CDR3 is CASSAGQDYTDTQYF. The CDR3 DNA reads TGCGCCAGCAGCGCGGGACAGGACTACACAGATACGCAGTATTTT.

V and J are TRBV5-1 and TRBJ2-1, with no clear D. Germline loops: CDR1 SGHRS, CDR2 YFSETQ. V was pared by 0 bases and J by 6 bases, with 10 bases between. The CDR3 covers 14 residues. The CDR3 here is CASSLGASTNEQFF. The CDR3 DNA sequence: TGCGCCAGCAGCTTGGGGGCCTCTACCAATGAGCAGTTCTTC.

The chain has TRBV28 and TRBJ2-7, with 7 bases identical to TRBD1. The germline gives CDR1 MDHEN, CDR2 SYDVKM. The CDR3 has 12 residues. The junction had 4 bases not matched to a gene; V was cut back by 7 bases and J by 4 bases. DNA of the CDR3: TGTGCCAGCAAAGGACAGGATTACGAGCAGTACTTC. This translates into CASKGQDYEQYF.

CDR3 nucleotide sequence: TGTGCCAGCAGTTCGGGACAGGGGGGGACAACACTAGAAGCTTTCTTT. It is translated as CASSSGQGGTTLEAFF. This chain joins TRBV2 and TRBJ1-1; 11 nucleotides align to TRBD1. V was pared by 5 bases and J by 8 bases, with 13 bases of the junction left unmatched. Germline assignment: CDR1 SNHLY and CDR2 FYNNEI. The CDR3 totals 16 residues.

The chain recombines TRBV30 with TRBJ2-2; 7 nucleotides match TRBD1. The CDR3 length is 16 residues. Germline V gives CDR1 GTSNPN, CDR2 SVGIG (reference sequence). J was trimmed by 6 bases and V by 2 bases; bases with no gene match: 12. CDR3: CAWSPPGQRSAGELFF. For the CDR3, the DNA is TGTGCCTGGAGTCCACCGGGACAGCGGAGTGCCGGGGAGCTGTTTTTT. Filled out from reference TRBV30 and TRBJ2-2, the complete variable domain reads SQTIHQWPATLVQPVGSPLSLECTVEGTSNPNLYWYRQAAGRGLQLLFYSVGIGQISSEVPQNLSASRPQDRQFILSSKKLLLSDSGFYLCAWSPPGQRSAGELFFGEGSRLTVL.

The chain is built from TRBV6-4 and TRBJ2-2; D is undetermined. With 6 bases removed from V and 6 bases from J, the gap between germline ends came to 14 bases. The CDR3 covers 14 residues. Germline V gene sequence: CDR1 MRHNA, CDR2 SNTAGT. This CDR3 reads CASRAYGRAGELFF. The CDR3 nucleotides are TGTGCCAGCAGGGCGTACGGTCGGGCCGGGGAGCTGTTTTTT.

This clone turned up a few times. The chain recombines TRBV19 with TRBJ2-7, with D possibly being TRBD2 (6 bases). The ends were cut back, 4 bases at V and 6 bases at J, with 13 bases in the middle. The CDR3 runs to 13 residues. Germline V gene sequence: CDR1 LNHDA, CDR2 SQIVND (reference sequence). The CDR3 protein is CASSKRAQVEQYF. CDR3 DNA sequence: TGTGCCAGTAGTAAGCGGGCGCAGGTCGAGCAGTACTTC.

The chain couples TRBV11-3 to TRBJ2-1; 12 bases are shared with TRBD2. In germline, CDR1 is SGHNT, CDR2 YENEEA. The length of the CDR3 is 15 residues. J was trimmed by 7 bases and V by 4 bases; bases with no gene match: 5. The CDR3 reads CASSSRLAGANEQFF. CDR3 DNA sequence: TGTGCCAGCAGCTCTCGACTAGCGGGAGCTAATGAGCAGTTCTTC.

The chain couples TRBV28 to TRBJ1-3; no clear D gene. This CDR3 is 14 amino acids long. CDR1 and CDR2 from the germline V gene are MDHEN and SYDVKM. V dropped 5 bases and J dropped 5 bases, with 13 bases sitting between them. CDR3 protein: CASSPLGVRNTIYF. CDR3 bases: TGTGCCAGCAGTCCCTTGGGAGTCCGAAACACCATATATTTT.

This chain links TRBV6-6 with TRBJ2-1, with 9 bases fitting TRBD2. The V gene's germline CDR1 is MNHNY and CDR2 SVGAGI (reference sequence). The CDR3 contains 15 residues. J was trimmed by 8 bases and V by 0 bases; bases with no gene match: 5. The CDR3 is CASSYSSGSTDEQFF. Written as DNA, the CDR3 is TGTGCCAGCAGTTACTCTAGCGGGAGTACGGATGAGCAGTTCTTC.

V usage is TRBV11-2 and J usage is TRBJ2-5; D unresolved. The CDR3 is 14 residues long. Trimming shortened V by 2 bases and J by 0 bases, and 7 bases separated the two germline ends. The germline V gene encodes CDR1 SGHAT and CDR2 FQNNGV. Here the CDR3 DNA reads TGTGCCAGCAGCTTAAACGGAAACCAAGAGACCCAGTACTTC. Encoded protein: CASSLNGNQETQYF.